These 31 T cell receptor beta chains were all obtained from the same sample, sequenced in a study of cytomegalovirus exposure and HLA in healthy donors. The PCR had 60 Vbeta and 13 Jbeta primers. Data came from immunoSEQ multiplex PCR; TCRdb stores just in-frame clones and leaves some out. This sample's table has around 53,000 clones. Sequencing input: PBMCs. The receptors derive from a male donor in good health and CMV-seropositive.

This chain connects TRBV4-1 to TRBJ1-5; 9 bases map to TRBD1. The CDR3 runs 15 residues. Germline assignment: CDR1 MGHRA and CDR2 YSYEKL. Trimming removed 4 bases from V and 5 bases from J; junction bases left unmatched: 6. CDR3 in DNA: TGCGCCAGCAGCCCAGGGGGACAGGGTTATCAGCCCCAGCATTTT. It codes for CASSPGGQGYQPQHF.

V and J are TRBV11-2 and TRBJ2-1; 8 bases map to TRBD2. Losses at the gene ends were 4 bases for V and 9 bases for J; bases not matched to a gene: 2. Germline CDR1 SGHAT, CDR2 FQNNGV. The CDR3 loop spans 12 amino acids. CDR3 sequence: CASSSGGPEQFF. CDR3 DNA: TGTGCCAGCAGCTCGGGGGGGCCTGAGCAGTTCTTC.

V and J are TRBV6-6 and TRBJ1-5; 8 positions match TRBD1. CDR1 and CDR2 (germline): MNHNY, SVGAGI (reference sequence). The ends lost 6 bases at V and 6 bases at J; junction bases unmatched: 7. This CDR3 has 14 amino acids. CDR3 sequence reads: CASSGRTGSQPQHF. The CDR3, as DNA: TGTGCCAGCAGCGGCCGGACAGGGAGTCAGCCCCAGCATTTT.

The genes are TRBV6-1 and TRBJ2-3, with D possibly being TRBD2 (6 bases). V lost 10 bases and J lost 8, with 16 bases in between. Germline values: CDR1 MNHNS, CDR2 SASEGT. This CDR3 is 12 amino acids long. The CDR3: CATEGPRGTQYF. Here the CDR3 DNA reads TGTGCCACGGAGGGGCCCCGGGGTACGCAGTATTTT.

The chain recombines TRBV19 with TRBJ1-4; the D gene is possibly TRBD1 (5 bases). CDR1 and CDR2 (germline): LNHDA, SQIVND (reference sequence). This CDR3 has 15 amino acids. The V end was cut by 6 bases, the J end by 4 bases, with 15 bases between. DNA for the CDR3: TGTGCCAGTAGCCGTCAGACAGAGATTAATGAAAAACTGTTTTTT. It specifies CASSRQTEINEKLFF.

A remark on this clone: One junction end disagrees with the germline gene, perhaps due to a read error. This sequence joins TRBV7-2 and TRBJ2-1; 7 nucleotides agree with TRBD1. The CDR3 sequence is 14 residues long. The V gene's germline CDR1 is SGHTA and CDR2 FQGNSA. The CDR3 nucleotides are TGTGCCAGCAGCTCTCGGGACAGATTGAATGAGCAGCTCTTC. Amino acid sequence: CASSSRDRLNEQLF.

In nucleotides, the CDR3 is TGTGCCAGCAGCCCGCCGACAGCGACCTATGAAGCTTTCTTT. This sequence encodes CASSPPTATYEAFF. The chain links TRBV11-2 to TRBJ1-1, with D tentatively TRBD1 (5 bases). Per germline, CDR1 SGHAT and CDR2 FQNNGV. The CDR3 has 14 residues. Trimming removed 5 bases at V and 7 bases at J, with 17 bases between.

The chain recombines TRBV7-2 with TRBJ2-2, with TRBD1 matching over 8 bases. Per germline, CDR1 SGHTA and CDR2 FQGNSA. Unmatched junction bases numbered 6, after V lost 5 bases and J lost 4 bases. There are 15 residues in the CDR3. CDR3 protein: CASSRTGSSTGELFF. The CDR3 DNA reads as TGTGCCAGCAGCAGGACAGGGAGTAGCACCGGGGAGCTGTTTTTT. Variable domain in full (rest from reference TRBV7-2 and TRBJ2-2): GAGVSQSPSNKVTEKGKDVELRCDPISGHTALYWYRQSLGQGLEFLIYFQGNSAPDKSGLPSDRFSAERTGGSVSTLTIQRTQQEDSAVYLCASSRTGSSTGELFFGEGSRLTVL.

This sequence joins TRBV27 and TRBJ2-7; D possibly corresponds to TRBD2 (6 bases). The CDR3 totals 17 residues. Trimming stripped 2 bases from V and 2 bases from J, with 19 bases between. CDR1 MNHEY and CDR2 SMNVEV come from the germline V gene (reference sequence). The CDR3 DNA is TGTGCCAGCAGTTTAAGGTTCGCGGGACCCCTTACCTACGAGCAGTACTTC. Protein: CASSLRFAGPLTYEQYF.

The V call is TRBV12-5, the J call TRBJ2-7; TRBD2 agrees at 8 bases. The junction had 5 bases not matched to a gene; V was cut back by 2 bases and J by 5 bases. This CDR3 has 14 amino acids. Germline V gene lookup returns CDR1 LGHNT and CDR2 FRNRAP. CDR3 nucleotides: TGTGCTAGTGGTTTGCGGGGGGGCCTTGACGAGCAGTACTTC. Protein sequence: CASGLRGGLDEQYF.

The V and J genes are TRBV7-2 and TRBJ2-5, with 7 positions matching TRBD1. The V gene end was trimmed by 5 bases and the J gene end by 5 bases; junction bases not matched to a gene: 11. This CDR3 region has 15 residues. The V gene's germline CDR1 is SGHTA and CDR2 FQGNSA. Written as DNA, the CDR3 is TGTGCCAGCAGCAACCCCTACAGGGGTAAGGAGACCCAGTACTTC. This gives the protein CASSNPYRGKETQYF.

The gene calls are TRBV6-1 and TRBJ1-1; 7 positions agree with TRBD1. Germline-derived CDR1 and CDR2 are MNHNS and SASEGT. The CDR3 spans 14 residues. V gave up 0 bases and J gave up 5 bases; unmatched junction bases: 3. The CDR3 spells CASSEAGGKTEAFF. The CDR3 DNA reads TGTGCCAGCAGTGAAGCAGGGGGCAAGACTGAAGCTTTCTTT.

Written as DNA, the CDR3 is TGTGCCAGCAGCGTAGGGTTAGGGGGCCAAGAGACCCAGTACTTC. Its protein is CASSVGLGGQETQYF. The rearrangement links TRBV9 to TRBJ2-5, with D possibly matching TRBD1 (6 bases). The V end lost 0 bases, the J end lost 1 base, and 10 bases lay between the germline ends. The germline gives CDR1 SGDLS, CDR2 YYNGEE. The CDR3 runs 15 residues.

V gene TRBV7-6 combines with J gene TRBJ2-7, with no clear D. The ends were cut back, 1 base at V and 5 bases at J, with 3 bases in the middle. The length of the CDR3 is 11 residues. Germline CDR1 is SGHVS and CDR2 is FNYEAQ. CDR3 DNA: TGTGCCAGCAGCTTAGGCGACGAGCAGTACTTC. Translated: CASSLGDEQYF.

The chain links TRBV19 to TRBJ2-7; D is possibly TRBD1 (6 bases). Trimming pared 0 bases from V and 4 bases from J, leaving 7 bases between. The CDR3 totals 13 residues. Germline CDR1 and CDR2: LNHDA and SQIVND (reference sequence). The CDR3 sequence is CASSIDQGYEQYF. The CDR3 nucleotides read TGTGCCAGTAGTATAGATCAGGGGTACGAGCAGTACTTC.

V is TRBV19 and J is TRBJ2-5, with D perhaps matching TRBD2 (6 bases). Germline loops: CDR1 LNHDA, CDR2 SQIVND (reference sequence). The V gene lost 3 bases and the J gene lost 5 bases, with 13 bases spanning the gap. This CDR3 region has 14 residues. Written as DNA, the CDR3 is TGTGCCAGTAGTATGAGGCGGGAACTTGAGACCCAGTACTTC. Translation gives CASSMRRELETQYF.

The V gene is TRBV4-1, the J gene TRBJ1-1; 7 nucleotides align to TRBD1. Germline V gene lookup returns CDR1 MGHRA and CDR2 YSYEKL. J was trimmed by 11 bases and V by 4 bases; bases with no gene match: 4. The CDR3 consists of 11 residues. The CDR3 DNA is TGCGCCAGCAGCCGACAGGGTTTTGCTTTCTTT. Translating it yields CASSRQGFAFF.

V gene TRBV21-1 combines with J gene TRBJ2-5; TRBD1 was called by the table and not checked on the DNA. TRBV21-1 is given as a pseudogene. The CDR3 totals 15 residues. This CDR3 is CASSSNGTPQETQYF. In DNA form, the CDR3 reads TGTGCCAGCAGCTCTAACGGGACACCCCAAGAGACCCAGTACTTC.

With respect to this clone: The conserved phenylalanine or tryptophan normally closing the CDR3 is absent here, so this likely arose from a read error. It is unclear where the CDR3 begins or ends on the DNA, so no DNA is shown, and the CDR3 is as TCRdb lists it. The chain carries TRBV5-6 and TRBJ1-1; TRBD1 is the table's D call, not checked against the DNA. The CDR3 spans 11 residues, counting both ends. Germline V gene sequence: CDR1 SGHDT, CDR2 YYEEEE. CDR3 residues: CASSKRDRKFG.

The chain uses TRBV7-2 and TRBJ2-7; a possible D gene is TRBD1 (5 bases). The CDR3 is 15 amino acids. CDR1 and CDR2 (germline): SGHTA, FQGNSA. The germline V and J ends were trimmed by 1 base and 4 bases, with 14 bases remaining between them. For the CDR3, the DNA is TGTGCCAGCAGCTTAGTGGCGCAGGGCCCTTACGAGCAGTACTTC. This codes for CASSLVAQGPYEQYF.

This sequence joins TRBV7-8 and TRBJ2-1; 12 bases map to TRBD2. Germline CDR1 reads SGHVS; CDR2 reads FQNEAQ. The CDR3 consists of 17 residues. V was clipped by 4 bases and J by 5 bases; unmatched bases: 9. The CDR3 DNA sequence: TGTGCCAGCAGCTATCGACTAGCGGGGGCCCTCAACAATGAGCAGTTCTTC. Its protein is CASSYRLAGALNNEQFF.

The chain combines TRBV7-9 with TRBJ2-3, with 11 bases fitting TRBD2. The CDR3 is 16 amino acids. The germline V gene has CDR1 SEHNR and CDR2 FQNEAQ (reference sequence). The V gene end was trimmed by 4 bases and the J gene end by 0 bases; junction bases not matched to a gene: 3. As DNA, the CDR3 is TGTGCCAGCAGCTCTCTAGCGGGGGGAAGCACAGATACGCAGTATTTT. Amino acid sequence: CASSSLAGGSTDTQYF.

This clone is labeled large (0.1 to 1%) based on frequency. This chain connects TRBV6-6 to TRBJ1-4, with no clear D. V lost 5 bases, J lost 8 bases, and 18 bases lay in between. The CDR3 totals 15 residues. Germline V gene sequence: CDR1 MNHNY, CDR2 SVGAGI (reference sequence). The CDR3 protein is CASSDGLNRGEKLFF. CDR3 coding DNA: TGTGCCAGCAGTGACGGACTGAATCGAGGGGAAAAACTGTTTTTT.

The chain employs TRBV4-2 and TRBJ2-7; tentative D call: TRBD2 (6 bases). The V end lost 5 bases, the J end lost 7 bases, and 15 bases lay between the germline ends. This CDR3 has 13 amino acids. Per the germline V gene, CDR1 is LGHNA and CDR2 is YNFKEQ. CDR3 DNA: TGTGCCAGCAGCTTACCGGGACTTGGGGAGCAGTACTTC. Encoded protein: CASSLPGLGEQYF.

The V call is TRBV19, the J call TRBJ1-6; TRBD1 matches 7 bases. The CDR3 is 15 amino acids. Unmatched junction bases numbered 8, after V lost 6 bases and J lost 6 bases. Germline V gene sequence: CDR1 LNHDA, CDR2 SQIVND (reference sequence). CDR3 nucleotides: TGTGCCAGTAGCGTCGAGGGGGCGCGTAATTCACCCCTCCACTTT. This codes for CASSVEGARNSPLHF. Full variable domain (remainder filled in from reference TRBV19 and TRBJ1-6): DGGITQSPKYLFRKEGQNVTLSCEQNLNHDAMYWYRQDPGQGLRLIYYSQIVNDFQKGDIAEGYSVSREKKESFPLTVTSAQKNPTAFYLCASSVEGARNSPLHFGNGTRLTVT.

The J gene is TRBJ2-7, the V gene TRBV10-3; D is perhaps TRBD2 (5 bases). This CDR3 contains 15 residues. Germline assignment: CDR1 ENHRY and CDR2 SYGVKD. V gave up 3 bases and J gave up 1 base, with 13 bases separating them. The chain's CDR3 is CAISDAGGRSYEQYF. CDR3 sequence (DNA): TGTGCCATCAGTGATGCTGGAGGCAGATCCTACGAGCAGTACTTC.

The J gene is TRBJ2-7, the V gene TRBV11-2; 7 bases fit TRBD2. The CDR3 is 15 residues long. Germline V gene lookup returns CDR1 SGHAT and CDR2 FQNNGV. After removal of 5 bases from V and 3 bases from J, the junction contained 10 bases not matched to a gene. CDR3 DNA sequence: TGTGCCAGCAGCAGGGGTATTGGGGAGGGCTACGAGCAGTACTTC. Amino acid sequence: CASSRGIGEGYEQYF.

J is TRBJ2-7 and V is TRBV28; tentatively, D is TRBD2 (5 bases). The CDR3 has 13 residues. Trimming removed 6 bases at V and 5 bases at J, with 14 bases between. CDR1 MDHEN and CDR2 SYDVKM come from the germline V gene. Here the CDR3 reads CASRSGLRHEQYF. CDR3 DNA sequence: TGTGCCAGCAGATCCGGACTCCGCCACGAGCAGTACTTC.

The chain links TRBV10-3 to TRBJ1-1, with 8 bases fitting TRBD1. Trimming at V came to 1 base and at J to 1 base, leaving 8 bases not matched to a gene. The CDR3 runs to 17 residues. Germline assignment: CDR1 ENHRY and CDR2 SYGVKD. The CDR3 DNA follows: TGTGCCATCAGTGAGTTTGCAGGGGGCGCGGGGAACACTGAAGCTTTCTTT. Encoded protein: CAISEFAGGAGNTEAFF.

The chain has TRBV25-1 and TRBJ2-6; 9 bases map to TRBD1. The CDR3 consists of 16 residues. Germline CDR1 is MGHDK and CDR2 is SYGVNS. V shed 6 bases and J 4 bases; nucleotides not matched to a gene: 7. The CDR3 region is CASSKQGAQGANVLTF. The CDR3 nucleotides read TGTGCCAGCAGCAAACAGGGGGCGCAAGGGGCCAACGTCCTGACTTTC. The full variable domain, with the rest looked up from reference TRBV25-1 and TRBJ2-6, is EADIYQTPRYLVIGTGKKITLECSQTMGHDKMYWYQQDPGMELHLIHYSYGVNSTEKGDLSSESTVSRIRTEHFPLTLESARPSHTSQYLCASSKQGAQGANVLTFGAGSRLTVL.

The CDR3 protein is CASSWDRRAYEQYF. The CDR3 DNA sequence: TGTGCCAGCAGCTGGGACAGGCGGGCCTACGAGCAGTACTTC. The rearrangement joins TRBV28 to TRBJ2-7; 8 nucleotides match TRBD1. The ends lost 6 bases at V and 2 bases at J; junction bases unmatched: 6. The germline V gene encodes CDR1 MDHEN and CDR2 SYDVKM. This CDR3 region has 14 residues.